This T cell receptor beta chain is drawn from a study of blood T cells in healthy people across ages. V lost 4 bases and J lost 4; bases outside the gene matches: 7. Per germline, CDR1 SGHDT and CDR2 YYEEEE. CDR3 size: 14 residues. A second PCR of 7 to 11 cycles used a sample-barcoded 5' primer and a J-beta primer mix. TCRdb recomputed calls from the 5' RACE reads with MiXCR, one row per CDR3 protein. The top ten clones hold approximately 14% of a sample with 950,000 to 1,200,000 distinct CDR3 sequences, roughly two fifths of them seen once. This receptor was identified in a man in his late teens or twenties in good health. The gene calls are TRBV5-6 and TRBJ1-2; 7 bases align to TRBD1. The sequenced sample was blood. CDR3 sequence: CASSGDRRGYGYTF. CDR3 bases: TGTGCCAGCAGCGGGGACAGACGGGGCTATGGCTACACCTTC. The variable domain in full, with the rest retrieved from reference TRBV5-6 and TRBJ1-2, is DAGVTQSPTHLIKTRGQQVTLRCSPKSGHDTVSWYQQALGQGPQFIFQYYEEEERQRGNFPDRFSGHQFPNYSSELNVNALLLGDSALYLCASSGDRRGYGYTFGSGTRLTVV.